A selection of T cell receptor beta chains follows, all from one sample in a study of blood T cell repertoires in COVID-19. The assay was immunoSEQ multiplex PCR, and TCRdb's table has in-frame clones only and misses some. The table shows about 74,000 clones, with roughly 80% occurring only once. Sequencing used peripheral blood. The receptors were gathered from a human donor in a cohort sampled during active COVID-19. The CDR3 runs from the conserved cysteine through the conserved F or W. The order of the fields is V gene, CDR3 protein.

TRBV7-3	CASSSQPAGRNYNEQFF
TRBV7-2	CASSTTSGVTDTQYF
TRBV19	CASSTTGTAYSNQPQHF
TRBV5-4	CASSPKGGLAGGTSSYEQYF
TRBV5-1	CASSLGLGRETQYF
TRBV5-1	CASTQRQRETQYF
TRBV7-9	CASSLAGSTDTQYF
TRBV4-3	CASSHVDRARGTEAFF
TRBV6-2/TRBV6-3	CASSHQTGRPSSYEQYF
TRBV5-5	CASTPGDVNTEAFF
TRBV28	CASKQGGVSNQPQHF
TRBV9	CASSATQGALGYGYTF
TRBV19	CASKDRGNQPQHF
TRBV18	CASSGSGNTEAFF
TRBV9	CASSPSWNPGIQYF
TRBV6-1	CASSEVRDRAVGELFF
TRBV7-9	CASSLGEAWDTIYF
TRBV7-3	CASSLAGSTDTQYF
TRBV4-3	CASRTGDEQFF
TRBV3-1/TRBV3-2	CASSLLQGQTSFF